These T cell receptor beta chains were read from a single sample in a study of T cell changes during pregnancy in multiple sclerosis. TCRdb's copy holds only in-frame clones and misses some; the assay was immunoSEQ multiplex PCR. Here the sample spans some 40,000 clones, approximately 94% being singletons. The sequences come from CD4+ T cells from peripheral blood mononuclear cells, collected in the second trimester of pregnancy. The receptors originated from a female donor with multiple sclerosis, enrolled in a pregnancy study. The CDR3 runs from the conserved cysteine through the conserved F or W. A D gene is named only where the DNA matches it firmly. The listing skips clone size in some rows; elsewhere it reads once, few, many or a size class.

d_call j_call clone_size v_call cdr3_aa cdr3_nt
. TRBJ1-2 once TRBV7-2 CASSLNREGYTF TGTGCCAGCAGCTTGAACAGGGAAGGCTACACCTTC
. TRBJ1-6 . TRBV27 CASSATGRGISPLHF TGTGCCAGCAGTGCGACGGGTAGAGGAATTTCACCCCTCCACTTT
TRBD1 TRBJ2-1 once TRBV9 CASSVGDRSYNEQFF TGTGCCAGCAGCGTAGGGGACAGATCCTACAATGAGCAGTTCTTC
TRBD1 TRBJ2-3 . TRBV7-6 CASSLDDFFTGEDTQYF TGTGCCAGCAGCTTGGATGATTTTTTCACAGGGGAAGATACGCAGTATTTT
. TRBJ2-7 . TRBV9 CASSVGTASSYEQYF TGTGCCAGCAGCGTAGGGACAGCCTCTTCCTACGAGCAGTACTTC
TRBD1 TRBJ2-2 . TRBV5-1 CASSLPGQGRAGELFF TGCGCCAGCAGCTTACCAGGACAGGGGAGGGCCGGGGAGCTGTTTTTT
TRBD2 TRBJ2-1 . TRBV11-2 CASSVEGSGRLYNEQFF TGTGCCAGCAGCGTCGAGGGGAGCGGGAGACTCTACAATGAGCAGTTCTTC
. TRBJ1-1 . TRBV18 CASSPREQSTTEAFF TGTGCCAGCTCACCCCGGGAACAGTCAACCACTGAAGCTTTCTTT
. TRBJ1-4 . TRBV7-9 CASSLRSNEKLFF TGTGCCAGCAGCTTAAGAAGCAATGAAAAACTGTTTTTT
. TRBJ1-5 . TRBV5-4 CASSLAGNSNQPQHF TGTGCCAGCAGCTTGGCAGGGAATAGCAATCAGCCCCAGCATTTT
. TRBJ2-5 . TRBV19 CASAPGGDIKTQYF TGTGCCAGTGCCCCTGGGGGGGACATAAAGACCCAGTACTTC
. TRBJ1-6 . TRBV2 CASIRDIGNSPLHF TGTGCCAGCATTCGAGACATTGGCAATTCACCCCTCCACTTT
. TRBJ1-1 . TRBV28 CASSFGGNTEAFF TGTGCCAGCAGTTTCGGGGGGAACACTGAAGCTTTCTTT
. TRBJ1-2 . TRBV6-1 CASNDPSQGSYGYTF TGTGCCAGCAATGACCCTTCACAGGGAAGCTATGGCTACACCTTC
. TRBJ2-1 . TRBV7-2 CASSGRTGNSEQFF TGTGCCAGCAGCGGACGTACAGGGAATAGTGAGCAGTTCTTC
. TRBJ1-5 . TRBV18 CASSPVQGSNQPQHF TGTGCCAGCTCACCCGTACAGGGTAGCAATCAGCCCCAGCATTTT
. TRBJ2-7 once TRBV20-1 CSARHLYEQYF TGCAGTGCTAGACACTTATACGAGCAGTACTTC
. TRBJ2-7 . TRBV5-4 CASSLMDSSYEQYF TGTGCCAGCAGCTTGATGGACTCCTCCTACGAGCAGTACTTC
TRBD1 TRBJ2-5 . TRBV30 CAWSHWETGGRETQYF TGTGCCTGGAGCCACTGGGAAACAGGGGGGAGGGAGACCCAGTACTTC
. TRBJ2-3 . TRBV28 CASSPNRARTDTQYF TGTGCCAGCAGTCCGAACAGGGCTCGGACAGATACGCAGTATTTT
TRBD1 TRBJ1-4 . TRBV2 CASTALGLGQTNEKLFF TGTGCCAGCACTGCCTTAGGCTTGGGACAGACTAATGAAAAACTGTTTTTT
TRBD1 TRBJ2-7 . TRBV7-9 CASSPRQGTRYEQYF TGTGCCAGCAGCCCTCGACAGGGGACGCGCTACGAGCAGTACTTC
. TRBJ2-7 . TRBV11-2 CASSSGVTYEQYF TGTGCCAGCAGCTCAGGGGTGACCTACGAGCAGTACTTC
. TRBJ1-5 . TRBV15 CATSKGGDQPQHF TGTGCCACCAGCAAGGGAGGGGATCAGCCCCAGCATTTT
TRBD1 TRBJ1-1 . TRBV4-2 CASSSPRGLAEAFF TGTGCCAGCAGCTCCCCCAGGGGGCTGGCTGAAGCTTTCTTT
TRBD1 TRBJ2-3 . TRBV7-3 CASSMGQGSFDTQYF TGTGCCAGCAGCATGGGACAGGGAAGCTTTGATACGCAGTATTTT
. TRBJ2-3 . TRBV29-1 CSSTGEGGSTDTQYF TGCAGCTCCACCGGAGAGGGGGGGAGCACAGATACGCAGTATTTT
. TRBJ1-2 . TRBV6-1 CASSGQGNYGYTF TGTGCCAGCTCTGGCCAGGGTAACTATGGCTACACCTTC
. TRBJ2-5 . TRBV28 CASSAGKETQYF TGTGCCAGCAGCGCGGGTAAGGAGACCCAGTACTTC
TRBD1 TRBJ1-5 . TRBV29-1 CSVARGQFQPQHF TGCAGCGTTGCCAGGGGGCAATTTCAGCCCCAGCATTTT
TRBD1 TRBJ1-5 . TRBV28 CASRNRGSNQPQHF TGTGCCAGCAGGAACAGGGGGAGCAATCAGCCCCAGCATTTT
. TRBJ2-3 . TRBV11-2 CASSLGVASDTQYF TGTGCCAGCAGCTTAGGAGTAGCGTCAGATACGCAGTATTTT
. TRBJ1-1 . TRBV18 CASSLKEGNTEAFF TGTGCCAGCTCTCTCAAGGAGGGGAACACTGAAGCTTTCTTT
TRBD2 TRBJ2-5 . TRBV28 CASSTGLAGAGETQYF TGTGCCAGCAGTACAGGACTAGCGGGAGCGGGGGAGACCCAGTACTTC
. TRBJ2-1 . TRBV4-2 CASSQDFSGPPYNEQFF TGTGCCAGCAGCCAAGATTTCTCTGGCCCACCCTACAATGAGCAGTTCTTC
. TRBJ2-7 . TRBV2 CASGGQGYEQYF TGTGCCAGCGGTGGGCAGGGCTACGAGCAGTACTTC
. TRBJ2-3 . TRBV7-8 CASSSDTGWDTQYF TGTGCCAGCAGCTCTGACACAGGGTGGGATACGCAGTATTTT
TRBD2 TRBJ2-1 . TRBV5-1 CASSLGAAGGEQFF TGCGCCAGCAGCTTGGGGGCCGCGGGGGGTGAGCAGTTCTTC
. TRBJ2-5 . TRBV4-1 CASSQGAATLQETQYF TGCGCCAGCAGCCAAGGTGCGGCCACCCTTCAAGAGACCCAGTACTTC
TRBD2 TRBJ2-3 . TRBV7-6 CASSLISGSSTDTQYF TGTGCCAGCAGCTTAATTAGCGGGTCTAGCACAGATACGCAGTATTTT
. TRBJ1-2 . TRBV25-1 CASSEPHSYGYTF TGTGCCAGCAGTGAACCCCATAGCTATGGCTACACCTTC
. TRBJ2-2 once TRBV7-9 CASSLGRGTGELFF TGTGCCAGCAGCTTAGGTCGCGGGACCGGGGAGCTGTTTTTT
. TRBJ1-2 . TRBV4-3 CASSQDWSGAGGYGYTF TGCGCCAGCAGCCAAGATTGGTCGGGGGCGGGGGGCTATGGCTACACCTTC
. TRBJ2-4 . TRBV5-4 CASSSPGLNIQYF TGTGCCAGCAGCTCGCCGGGACTCAACATTCAGTACTTC
TRBD1 TRBJ2-5 few TRBV6-1 CASSGGTVVQETQYF TGTGCCAGCAGTGGGGGGACAGTGGTACAAGAGACCCAGTACTTC
TRBD2 TRBJ2-1 . TRBV28 CASSSPGGARNEQFF TGTGCCAGCAGTTCCCCGGGGGGGGCGCGGAATGAGCAGTTCTTC
TRBD2 TRBJ2-3 . TRBV5-4 CASSRSGAYTDTQYF TGTGCCAGCAGCCGTAGCGGGGCCTACACAGATACGCAGTATTTT
. TRBJ2-7 . TRBV5-1 CASSPRVSYEQYF TGCGCCAGCAGCCCCCGGGTGTCCTACGAGCAGTACTTC
. TRBJ2-2 . TRBV25-1 CASSSRAGNTGELFF TGTGCCAGCAGCAGCCGAGCGGGGAACACCGGGGAGCTGTTTTTT
. TRBJ2-2 . TRBV5-5 CASSLVAGTGELFF TGTGCCAGCAGCTTAGTCGCGGGCACCGGGGAGCTGTTTTTT